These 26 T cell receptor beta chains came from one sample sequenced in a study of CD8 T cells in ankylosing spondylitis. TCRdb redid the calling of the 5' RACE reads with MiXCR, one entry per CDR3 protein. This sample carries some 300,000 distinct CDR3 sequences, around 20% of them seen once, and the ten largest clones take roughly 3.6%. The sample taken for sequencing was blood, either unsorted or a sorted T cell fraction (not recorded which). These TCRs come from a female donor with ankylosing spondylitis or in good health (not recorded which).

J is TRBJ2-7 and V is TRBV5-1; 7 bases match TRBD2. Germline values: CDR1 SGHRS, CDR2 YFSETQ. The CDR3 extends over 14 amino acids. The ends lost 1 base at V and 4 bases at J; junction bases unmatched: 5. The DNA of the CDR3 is TGCGCCAGCAGCTTGCTACTAGCGTTGTACGAGCAGTACTTC. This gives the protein CASSLLLALYEQYF.

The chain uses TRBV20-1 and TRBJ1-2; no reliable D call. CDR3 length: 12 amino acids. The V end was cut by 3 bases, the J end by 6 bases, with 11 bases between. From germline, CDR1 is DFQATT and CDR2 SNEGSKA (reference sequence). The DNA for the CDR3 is TGCAGTGCTAGCCCTGTTCTTCATGGCTACACCTTC. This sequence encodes CSASPVLHGYTF.

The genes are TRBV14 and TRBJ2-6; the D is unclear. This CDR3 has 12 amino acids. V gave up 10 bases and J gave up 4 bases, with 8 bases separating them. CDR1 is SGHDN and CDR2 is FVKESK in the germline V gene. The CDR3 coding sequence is TGTGCCACCAAGGGCGGGGCCAACGTCCTGACTTTC. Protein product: CATKGGANVLTF.

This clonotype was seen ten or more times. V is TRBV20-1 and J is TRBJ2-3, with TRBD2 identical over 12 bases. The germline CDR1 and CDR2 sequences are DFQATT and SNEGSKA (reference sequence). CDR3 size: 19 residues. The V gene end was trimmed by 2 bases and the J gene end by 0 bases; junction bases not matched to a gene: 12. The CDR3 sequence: CSARRPPTSGSMSTDTQYF. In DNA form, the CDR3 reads TGCAGTGCTAGACGGCCTCCGACTAGCGGGAGCATGAGCACAGATACGCAGTATTTT.

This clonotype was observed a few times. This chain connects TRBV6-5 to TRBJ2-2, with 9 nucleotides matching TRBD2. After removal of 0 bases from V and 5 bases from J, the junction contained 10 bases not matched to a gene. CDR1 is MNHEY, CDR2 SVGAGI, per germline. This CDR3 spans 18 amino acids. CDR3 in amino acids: CASSYSYFSGRRTGELFF. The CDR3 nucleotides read TGTGCCAGCAGTTACTCCTACTTTAGCGGGAGACGGACCGGGGAGCTGTTTTTT.

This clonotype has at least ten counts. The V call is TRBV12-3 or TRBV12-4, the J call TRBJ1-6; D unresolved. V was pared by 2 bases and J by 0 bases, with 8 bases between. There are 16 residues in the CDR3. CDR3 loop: CASSLKLGSYNSPLHF. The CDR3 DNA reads TGTGCCAGCAGTTTAAAGTTGGGCTCCTATAATTCACCCCTCCACTTT.

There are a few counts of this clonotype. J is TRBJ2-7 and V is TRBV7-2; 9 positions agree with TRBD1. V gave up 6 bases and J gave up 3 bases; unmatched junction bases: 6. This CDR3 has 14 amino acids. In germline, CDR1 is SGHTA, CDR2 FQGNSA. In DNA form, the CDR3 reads TGTGCCAGCAGACAGGGGGCCAGTGGCTACGAGCAGTACTTC. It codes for CASRQGASGYEQYF.

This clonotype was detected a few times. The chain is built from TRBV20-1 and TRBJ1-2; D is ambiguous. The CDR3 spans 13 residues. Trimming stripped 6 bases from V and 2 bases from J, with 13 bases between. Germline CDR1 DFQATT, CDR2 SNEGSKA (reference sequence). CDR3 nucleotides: TGCAGTGCCCGGCTACGGGCGAACTATGGCTACACCTTC. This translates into CSARLRANYGYTF.

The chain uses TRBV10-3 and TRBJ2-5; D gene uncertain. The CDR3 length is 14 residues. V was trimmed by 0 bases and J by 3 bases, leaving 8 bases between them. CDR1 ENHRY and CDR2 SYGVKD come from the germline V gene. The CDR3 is CAISESGIKETQYF. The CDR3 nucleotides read TGTGCCATCAGTGAGTCAGGTATCAAAGAGACCCAGTACTTC.

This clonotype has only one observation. In DNA form, the CDR3 reads TGTGCCAGCAGTTCGACCCTGGACAGCTATAGCAATCAGCCCCAGCATTTT. This codes for CASSSTLDSYSNQPQHF. V usage is TRBV12-3 or TRBV12-4 and J usage is TRBJ1-5; weak D call: TRBD1 (6 bases). CDR3 length: 17 amino acids. The V end lost 4 bases, the J end lost 0 bases, and 16 bases lay between the germline ends.

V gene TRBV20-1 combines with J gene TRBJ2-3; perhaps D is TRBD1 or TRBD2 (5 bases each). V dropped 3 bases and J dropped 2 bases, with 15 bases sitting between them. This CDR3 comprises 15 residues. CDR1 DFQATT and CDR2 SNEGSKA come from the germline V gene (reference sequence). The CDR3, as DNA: TGCAGTGCTAGGGGGGATACACCTTACACAGATACGCAGTATTTT. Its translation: CSARGDTPYTDTQYF.

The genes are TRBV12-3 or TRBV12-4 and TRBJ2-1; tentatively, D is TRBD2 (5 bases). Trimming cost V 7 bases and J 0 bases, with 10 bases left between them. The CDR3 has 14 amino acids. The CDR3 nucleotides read TGTGCCAGCACCCAAGGGAGCTCCTACAATGAGCAGTTCTTC. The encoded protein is CASTQGSSYNEQFF.

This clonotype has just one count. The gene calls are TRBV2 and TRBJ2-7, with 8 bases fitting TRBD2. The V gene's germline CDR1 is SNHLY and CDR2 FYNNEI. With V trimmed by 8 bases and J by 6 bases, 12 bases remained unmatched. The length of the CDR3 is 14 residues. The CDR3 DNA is TGTGCCAGCCGGCGAGGAGCGGGAGTTGGCGAGCAGTACTTC. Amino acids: CASRRGAGVGEQYF.

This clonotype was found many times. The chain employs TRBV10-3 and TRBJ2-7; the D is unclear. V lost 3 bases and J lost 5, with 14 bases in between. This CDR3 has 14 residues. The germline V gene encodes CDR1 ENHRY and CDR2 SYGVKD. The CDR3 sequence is CAISDRWGTDEQYF. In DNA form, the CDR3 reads TGTGCCATCAGTGATAGGTGGGGTACGGACGAGCAGTACTTC.

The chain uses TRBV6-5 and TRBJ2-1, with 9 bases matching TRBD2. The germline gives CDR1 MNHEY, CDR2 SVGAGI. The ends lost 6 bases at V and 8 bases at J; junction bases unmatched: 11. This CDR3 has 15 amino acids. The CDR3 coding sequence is TGTGCCAGCAGGTATAGCGGGAGAGGGAGAGATGAGCAGTTCTTC. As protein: CASRYSGRGRDEQFF.

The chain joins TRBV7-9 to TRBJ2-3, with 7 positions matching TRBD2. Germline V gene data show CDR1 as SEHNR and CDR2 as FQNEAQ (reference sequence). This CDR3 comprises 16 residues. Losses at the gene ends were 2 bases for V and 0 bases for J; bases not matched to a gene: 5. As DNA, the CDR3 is TGTGCCAGCAGCTTAACAAGCGGGATTAGCACAGATACGCAGTATTTT. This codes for CASSLTSGISTDTQYF.

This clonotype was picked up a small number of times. For the CDR3, the DNA is TGTGCCAGCTCACCACTAATGTCTCCTGGGGCCGCTGGAAACACCATATATTTT. Its protein product is CASSPLMSPGAAGNTIYF. This sequence joins TRBV18 and TRBJ1-3; D possibly corresponds to TRBD1 (5 bases). V was pared by 1 base and J by 2 bases, with 18 bases between. Germline assignment: CDR1 KGHSH and CDR2 LQKENI. This CDR3 is 18 amino acids long.

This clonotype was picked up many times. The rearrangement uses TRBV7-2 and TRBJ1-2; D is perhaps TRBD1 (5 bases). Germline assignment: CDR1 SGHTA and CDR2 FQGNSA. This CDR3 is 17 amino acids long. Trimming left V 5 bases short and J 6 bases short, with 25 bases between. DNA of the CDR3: TGTGCCAGCAGCCCTCGAGTGAGGCTTAGAAAAGGGGATGGCTACACCTTC. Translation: CASSPRVRLRKGDGYTF. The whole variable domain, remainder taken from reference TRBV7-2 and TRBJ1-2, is GAGVSQSPSNKVTEKGKDVELRCDPISGHTALYWYRQSLGQGLEFLIYFQGNSAPDKSGLPSDRFSAERTGGSVSTLTIQRTQQEDSAVYLCASSPRVRLRKGDGYTFGSGTRLTVV.

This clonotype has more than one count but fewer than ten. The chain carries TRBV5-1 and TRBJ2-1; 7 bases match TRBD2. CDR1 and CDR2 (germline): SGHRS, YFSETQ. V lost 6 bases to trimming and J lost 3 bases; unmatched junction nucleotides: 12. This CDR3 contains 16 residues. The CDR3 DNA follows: TGCGCCAGCACCGACCCTGGGGCTAGCGGCTACAATGAGCAGTTCTTC. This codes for CASTDPGASGYNEQFF.

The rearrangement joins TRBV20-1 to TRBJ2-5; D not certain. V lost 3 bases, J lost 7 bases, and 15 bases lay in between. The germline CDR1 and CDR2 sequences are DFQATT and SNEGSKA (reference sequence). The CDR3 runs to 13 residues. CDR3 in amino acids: CSARGRAKGTQYF. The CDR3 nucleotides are TGCAGTGCTAGGGGCCGGGCGAAGGGGACCCAGTACTTC.

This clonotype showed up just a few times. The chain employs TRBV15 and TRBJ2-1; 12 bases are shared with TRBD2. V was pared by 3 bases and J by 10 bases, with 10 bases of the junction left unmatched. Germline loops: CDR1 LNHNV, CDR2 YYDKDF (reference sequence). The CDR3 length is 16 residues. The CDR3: CATSRELAGGLREQFF. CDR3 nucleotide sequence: TGTGCCACCAGCAGGGAACTAGCGGGAGGTCTAAGGGAGCAGTTCTTC.

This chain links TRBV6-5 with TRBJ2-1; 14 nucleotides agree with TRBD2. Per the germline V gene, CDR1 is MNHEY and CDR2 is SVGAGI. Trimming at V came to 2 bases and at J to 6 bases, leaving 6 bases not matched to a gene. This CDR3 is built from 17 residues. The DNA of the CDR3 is TGTGCCAGCAGTTACCCGGGACTAGCGGGAGTTTTCAATGAGCAGTTCTTC. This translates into CASSYPGLAGVFNEQFF.

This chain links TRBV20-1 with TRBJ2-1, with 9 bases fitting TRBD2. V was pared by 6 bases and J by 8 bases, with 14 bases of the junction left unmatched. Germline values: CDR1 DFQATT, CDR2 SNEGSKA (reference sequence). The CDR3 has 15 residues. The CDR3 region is CSASTGLATEDEQFF. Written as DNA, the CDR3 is TGCAGTGCCTCGACGGGACTAGCAACAGAGGATGAGCAGTTCTTC.

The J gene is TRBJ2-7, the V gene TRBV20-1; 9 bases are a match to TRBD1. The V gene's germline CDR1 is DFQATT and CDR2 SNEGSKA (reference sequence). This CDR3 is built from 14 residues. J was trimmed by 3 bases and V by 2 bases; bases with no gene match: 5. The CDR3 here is CSARTGTGLYEQYF. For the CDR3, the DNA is TGCAGTGCTAGAACCGGGACAGGGCTCTACGAGCAGTACTTC.

CDR3 in DNA: TGTGCCGTAAGACAGGGTCCGTACGAGCAGTACTTC. Translation gives CAVRQGPYEQYF. V usage is TRBV30 and J usage is TRBJ2-7, with 7 nucleotides matching TRBD1. The germline V gene has CDR1 GTSNPN and CDR2 SVGIG (reference sequence). Germline trimming cut 8 bases from V and 4 bases from J; bases unmatched to any gene: 8. This CDR3 has 12 amino acids.

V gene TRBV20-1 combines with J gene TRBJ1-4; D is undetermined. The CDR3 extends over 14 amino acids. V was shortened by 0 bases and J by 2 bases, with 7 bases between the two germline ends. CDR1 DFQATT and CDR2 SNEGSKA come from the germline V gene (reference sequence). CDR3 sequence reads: CSAREGGTNEKLFF. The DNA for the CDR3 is TGCAGTGCTAGAGAGGGAGGCACTAATGAAAAACTGTTTTTT.